The T cell receptor (beta chain) under discussion was sequenced for a study of vaccination and CD4 T cells after COVID-19. For the study at large: Median draw time for post-COVID samples was over 100 days post-diagnosis (range 35 to 161). The stimulating agents, overlapping spike peptides, came from SARS-CoV-2, HCoV-NL63, HCoV-OC43 and HCoV-229E. Points from the study as a whole: From a median of roughly 20 to 40, SARS-CoV-2-reactive clonotypes increased, though not significantly.

About this clonotype: Antigen: not known.

Trimming removed 2 bases at V and 6 bases at J, with 8 bases between. The CDR3 runs to 13 residues. Germline V gene lookup returns CDR1 MNHEY and CDR2 SVGAGI. The Oncomine TCR Beta short-read assay sequenced DNA from cultured CD4+ T cells. One entry per CDR3 protein, called by TCRdb with MiXCR from the PCR reads. The sample shows 20,000 to 25,000 distinct CDR3 sequences, roughly 50% of them seen only once. Time point reported: late sampling 161 to 241 days after vaccination in a few convalescent patients. Described treatment: approximately nine-day PBMC culture with coronavirus spike peptide pools or control peptides (ViraFEST assay).

The source was CD4+ T cells from blood, cultured in vitro, collected about 7 months after SARS-CoV-2 vaccination. The chain combines TRBV6-5 with TRBJ1-5, with a tentative D call TRBD1 (5 bases). The sequence was collected from a human donor who had recovered from COVID-19. The CDR3 region has the DNA TGTGCCAGCAGTTACGTGGGGGGTCAGCCCCAGCATTTT. It codes for CASSYVGGQPQHF.